The T cell receptor (beta chain) described here comes from a study of T cell repertoires in cytomegalovirus infection. Study-wide context: Public signatures in TCR beta pointed to CMV infection and matching HLA type. General study points: Cumulative frequency (of public TCR beta family members) identified carriers of CMV plus the relevant HLA.

TCRdb reprocessed the reads with MiXCR, giving one entry per CDR3 protein. The sample contains nearly 650,000 distinct CDR3 sequences, roughly 24% of which appear only once. About this clonotype: Its antigen is currently unknown.

This TCR derives from a human donor in good health (CMV status not recorded). Some clones in this sample may be carry-over from other donors' samples. Sequenced material: CD8+ T cells from PBMCs.

DNA of the CDR3: TGTGCCAGCAGCTTAGTTCGGGACAGGAAAGAGACCCAGTACTTC. Protein sequence: CASSLVRDRKETQYF. The chain recombines TRBV7-9 with TRBJ2-5; TRBD1 matches at 8 bases. The CDR3 contains 15 residues. CDR1 is SEHNR, CDR2 FQNEAQ, per germline (reference sequence). J lost 3 bases, V lost 1 base, and 4 bases had no gene match.